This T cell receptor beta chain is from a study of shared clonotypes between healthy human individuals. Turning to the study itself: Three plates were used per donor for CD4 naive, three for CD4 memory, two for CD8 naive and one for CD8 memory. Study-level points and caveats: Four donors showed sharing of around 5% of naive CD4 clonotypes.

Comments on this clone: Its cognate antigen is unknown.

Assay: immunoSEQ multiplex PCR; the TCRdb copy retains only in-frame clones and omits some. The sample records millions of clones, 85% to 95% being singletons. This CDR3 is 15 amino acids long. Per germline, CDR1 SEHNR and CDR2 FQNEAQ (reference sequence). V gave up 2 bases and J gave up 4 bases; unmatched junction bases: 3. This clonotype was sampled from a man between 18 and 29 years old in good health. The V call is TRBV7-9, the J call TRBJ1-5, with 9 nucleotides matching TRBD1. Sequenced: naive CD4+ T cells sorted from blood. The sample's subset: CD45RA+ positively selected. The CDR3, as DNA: TGTGCCAGCAGCTTACCGGGGACAGGGAATCAGCCCCAGCATTTT. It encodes CASSLPGTGNQPQHF.